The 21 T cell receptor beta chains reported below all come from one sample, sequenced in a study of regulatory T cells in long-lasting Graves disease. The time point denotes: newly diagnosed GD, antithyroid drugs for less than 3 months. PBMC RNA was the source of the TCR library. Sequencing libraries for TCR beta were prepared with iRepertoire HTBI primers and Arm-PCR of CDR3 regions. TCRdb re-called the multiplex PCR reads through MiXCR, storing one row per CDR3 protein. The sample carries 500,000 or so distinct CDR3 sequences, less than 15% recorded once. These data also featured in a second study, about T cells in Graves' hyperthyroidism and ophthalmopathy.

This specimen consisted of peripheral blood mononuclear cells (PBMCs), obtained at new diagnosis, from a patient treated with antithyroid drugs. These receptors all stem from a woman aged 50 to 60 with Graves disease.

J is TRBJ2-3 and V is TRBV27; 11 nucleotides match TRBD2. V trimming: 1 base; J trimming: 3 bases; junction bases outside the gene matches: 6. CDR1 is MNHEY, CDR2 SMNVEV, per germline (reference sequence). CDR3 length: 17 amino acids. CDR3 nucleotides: TGTGCCAGCAGTTTATACCTAGCGGGAGGTATTACAGATACGCAGTATTTT. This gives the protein CASSLYLAGGITDTQYF.

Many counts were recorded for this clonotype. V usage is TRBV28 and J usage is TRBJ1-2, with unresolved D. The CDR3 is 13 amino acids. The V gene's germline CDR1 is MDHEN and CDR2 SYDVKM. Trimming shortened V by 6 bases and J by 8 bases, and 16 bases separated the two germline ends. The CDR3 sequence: CASREGAAGGYTF. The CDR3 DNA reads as TGTGCCAGCAGGGAGGGCGCCGCGGGGGGCTACACCTTC.

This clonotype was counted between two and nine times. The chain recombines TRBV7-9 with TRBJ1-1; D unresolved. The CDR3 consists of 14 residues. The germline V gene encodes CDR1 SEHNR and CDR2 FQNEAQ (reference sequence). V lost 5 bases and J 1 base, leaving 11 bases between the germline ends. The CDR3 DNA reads TGTGCCAGCAGCACGAGTTTGGGGAACACTGAAGCTTTCTTT. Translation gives CASSTSLGNTEAFF. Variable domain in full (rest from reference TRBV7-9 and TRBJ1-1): DTGVSQNPRHKITKRGQNVTFRCDPISEHNRLYWYRQTLGQGPEFLTYFQNEAQLEKSRLLSDRFSAERPKGSFSTLEIQRTEQGDSAMYLCASSTSLGNTEAFFGQGTRLTVV.

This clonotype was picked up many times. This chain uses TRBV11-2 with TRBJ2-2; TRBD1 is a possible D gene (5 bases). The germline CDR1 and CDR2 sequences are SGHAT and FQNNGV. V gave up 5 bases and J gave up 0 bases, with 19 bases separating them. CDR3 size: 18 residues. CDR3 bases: TGTGCCAGCAGCCCGAGCAGTGCAGGGCCTACGAACACCGGGGAGCTGTTTTTT. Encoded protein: CASSPSSAGPTNTGELFF.

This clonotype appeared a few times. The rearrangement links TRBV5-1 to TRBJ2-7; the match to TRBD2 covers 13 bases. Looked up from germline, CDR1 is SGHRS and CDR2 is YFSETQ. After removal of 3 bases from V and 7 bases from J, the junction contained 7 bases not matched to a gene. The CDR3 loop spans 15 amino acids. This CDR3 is CASSYGLAGESEQYF. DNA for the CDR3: TGCGCCAGCAGCTACGGACTAGCGGGAGAGAGTGAGCAGTACTTC.

The CDR3: CASRWASGIQETQYF. The DNA of the CDR3 is TGTGCCAGCAGGTGGGCTAGCGGGATCCAAGAGACCCAGTACTTC. This chain uses TRBV6-1 with TRBJ2-5; 9 nucleotides match TRBD2. The CDR3 spans 15 residues. V shed 6 bases and J 1 base; nucleotides not matched to a gene: 6. Germline loops: CDR1 MNHNS, CDR2 SASEGT.

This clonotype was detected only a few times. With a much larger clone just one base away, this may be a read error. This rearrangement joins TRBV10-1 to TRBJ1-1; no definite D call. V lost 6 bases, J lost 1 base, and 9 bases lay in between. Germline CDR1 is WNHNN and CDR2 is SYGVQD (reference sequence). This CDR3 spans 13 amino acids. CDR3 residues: CASSQTQNTEAFF. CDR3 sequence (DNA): TGCGCCAGCAGCCAGACACAGAACACTGAAGCTTTCTTT.

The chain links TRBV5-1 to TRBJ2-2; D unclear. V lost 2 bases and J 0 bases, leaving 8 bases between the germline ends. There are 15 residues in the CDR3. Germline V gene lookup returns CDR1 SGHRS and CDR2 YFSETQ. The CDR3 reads CASSFTAPNTGELFF. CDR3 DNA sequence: TGCGCCAGCAGCTTTACAGCCCCGAACACCGGGGAGCTGTTTTTT.

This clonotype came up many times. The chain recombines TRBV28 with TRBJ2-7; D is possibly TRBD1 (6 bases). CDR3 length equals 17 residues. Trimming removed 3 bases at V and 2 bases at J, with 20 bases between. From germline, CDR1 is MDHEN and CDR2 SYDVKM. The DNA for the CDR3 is TGTGCCAGCAGTTTGCTCCGGACAGTCGACCGTCCCTACGAGCAGTACTTC. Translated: CASSLLRTVDRPYEQYF.

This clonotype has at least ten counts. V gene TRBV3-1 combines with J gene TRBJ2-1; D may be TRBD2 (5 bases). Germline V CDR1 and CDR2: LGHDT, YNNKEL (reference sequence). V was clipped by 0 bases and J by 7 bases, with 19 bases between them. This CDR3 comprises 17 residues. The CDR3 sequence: CASSQDKVLAHINEQFF. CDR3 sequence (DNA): TGTGCCAGCAGCCAAGATAAAGTCCTAGCACATATTAATGAGCAGTTCTTC.

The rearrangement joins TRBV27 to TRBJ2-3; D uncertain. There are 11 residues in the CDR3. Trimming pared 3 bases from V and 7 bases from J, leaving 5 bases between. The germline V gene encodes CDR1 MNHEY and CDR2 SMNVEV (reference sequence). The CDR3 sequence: CASSFENTQYF. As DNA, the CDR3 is TGTGCCAGCAGTTTTGAAAATACGCAGTATTTT.

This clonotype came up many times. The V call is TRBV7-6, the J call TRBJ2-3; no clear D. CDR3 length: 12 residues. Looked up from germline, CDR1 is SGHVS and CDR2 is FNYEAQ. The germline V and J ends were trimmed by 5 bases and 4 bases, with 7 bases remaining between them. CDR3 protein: CASSPAADTQYF. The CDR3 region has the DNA TGTGCCAGCAGCCCGGCGGCAGATACGCAGTATTTT.

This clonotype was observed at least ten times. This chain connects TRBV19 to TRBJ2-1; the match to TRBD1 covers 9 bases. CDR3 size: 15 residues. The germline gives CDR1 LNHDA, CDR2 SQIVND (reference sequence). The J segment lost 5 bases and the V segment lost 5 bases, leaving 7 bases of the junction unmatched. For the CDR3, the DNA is TGTGCCAGTAGTGCGACAGGGGGGACACACAATGAGCAGTTCTTC. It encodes CASSATGGTHNEQFF.

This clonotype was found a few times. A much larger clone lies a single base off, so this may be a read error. The CDR3 DNA reads as TGTGCCGTCCATAGATTCGCGACAACGGAGACTGAAGCTTTCTTT. The encoded protein is CAVHRFATTETEAFF. J is TRBJ1-1 and V is TRBV28, with D unresolved. The CDR3 has 15 residues. The V end was cut by 11 bases, the J end by 5 bases, with 24 bases between. In germline, CDR1 is MDHEN, CDR2 SYDVKM.

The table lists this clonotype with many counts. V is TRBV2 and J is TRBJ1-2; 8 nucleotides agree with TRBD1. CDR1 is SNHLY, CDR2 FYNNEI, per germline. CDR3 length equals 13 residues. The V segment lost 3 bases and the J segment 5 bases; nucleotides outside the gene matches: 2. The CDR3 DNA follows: TGTGCCAGCAGTGAGCAGGGGGCGTATGGCTACACCTTC. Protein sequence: CASSEQGAYGYTF.

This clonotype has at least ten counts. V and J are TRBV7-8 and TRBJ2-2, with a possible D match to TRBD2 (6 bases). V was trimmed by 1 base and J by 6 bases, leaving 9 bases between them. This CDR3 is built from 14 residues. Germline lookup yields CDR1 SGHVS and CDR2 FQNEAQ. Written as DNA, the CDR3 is TGTGCCAGCAGCTTAGTCGGGGGATCCGGGGAGCTGTTTTTT. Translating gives CASSLVGGSGELFF.

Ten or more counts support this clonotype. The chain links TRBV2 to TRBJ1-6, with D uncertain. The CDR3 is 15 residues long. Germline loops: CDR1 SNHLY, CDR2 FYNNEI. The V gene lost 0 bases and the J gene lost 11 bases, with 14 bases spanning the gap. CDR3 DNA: TGTGCCAGCAGTGAAGCTGTGACACAACTGCCACCCCTCCACTTT. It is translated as CASSEAVTQLPPLHF.

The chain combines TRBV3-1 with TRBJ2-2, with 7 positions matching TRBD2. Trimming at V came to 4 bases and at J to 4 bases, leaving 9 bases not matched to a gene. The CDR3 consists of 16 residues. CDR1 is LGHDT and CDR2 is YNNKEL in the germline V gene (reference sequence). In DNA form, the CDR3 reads TGTGCCAGCAGCCGTCTGGCGGGAGCGGGCACCGGGGAGCTGTTTTTT. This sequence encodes CASSRLAGAGTGELFF.

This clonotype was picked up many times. CDR3 coding DNA: TGTGCCAGCAGTGAATTGACGGGAGTAGCAACCAATGAGCAGTTCTTC. It encodes CASSELTGVATNEQFF. The chain couples TRBV2 to TRBJ2-1; TRBD2 might be the D (6 bases). Looked up from germline, CDR1 is SNHLY and CDR2 is FYNNEI. Trimming removed 2 bases at V and 6 bases at J, with 17 bases between. The CDR3 covers 16 residues.

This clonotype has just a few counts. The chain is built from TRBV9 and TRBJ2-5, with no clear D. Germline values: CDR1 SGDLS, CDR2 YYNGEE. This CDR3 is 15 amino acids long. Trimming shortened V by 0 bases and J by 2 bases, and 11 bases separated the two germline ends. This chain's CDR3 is CASSVGGLRQETQYF. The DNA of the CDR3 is TGTGCCAGCAGCGTAGGTGGGCTTCGGCAAGAGACCCAGTACTTC.

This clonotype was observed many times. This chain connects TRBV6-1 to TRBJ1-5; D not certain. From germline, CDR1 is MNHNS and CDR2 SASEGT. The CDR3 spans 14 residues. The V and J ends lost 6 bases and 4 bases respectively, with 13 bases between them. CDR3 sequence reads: CASSPMGINQPQHF. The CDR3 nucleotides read TGTGCCAGCAGCCCGATGGGTATAAATCAGCCCCAGCATTTT.